There are many counts of the clone carrying this T cell receptor (beta chain). Its antigen is not known. These data are taken from a study of early T cells in non-severe SARS-CoV-2 infection. Study context: Bulk RNA isolated from unsorted whole blood underwent sequencing; chains were not paired.

The CDR3 has 14 amino acids. The germline CDR1 and CDR2 sequences are MNHEY and SMNVEV (reference sequence). Trimming shortened V by 4 bases and J by 0 bases, and 9 bases separated the two germline ends. Study results and limitations: Reliance on VDJdb matching favored anti-spike CD8 responses; private and CD4 specificities were missed.

Each CDR3 protein is one row after TCRdb ran MiXCR on the 5' RACE reads. The data show under 75,000 distinct CDR3 sequences, about 13% seen once. The TCR was taken from an adult who was a healthcare worker with PCR-confirmed SARS-CoV-2 infection or an uninfected control (not recorded which). Sequencing input: whole blood. This chain connects TRBV27 to TRBJ1-1; D not resolved. For the CDR3, the DNA is TGTGCCAGCAGTTGGAGGGCCGTGAACACTGAAGCTTTCTTT. This encodes CASSWRAVNTEAFF.